The clone carrying this T cell receptor beta chain has more than one count but fewer than ten. Its matching antigen is unknown. Germline loops: CDR1 MNHEY, CDR2 SVGEGT. CDR3 size: 15 residues. Unmatched junction bases numbered 5, after V lost 0 bases and J lost 4 bases. The data are from a study of T cell repertoires in cytomegalovirus infection. TCRdb reprocessed the reads with MiXCR, giving one entry per CDR3 protein. The sample lists over 300,000 distinct CDR3 sequences, roughly 16% seen once, with around 12% in the top ten. Study-wide points: Cumulative public TCR beta family frequency identified carriers of CMV plus the relevant HLA.

The chain couples TRBV6-2 or TRBV6-3 to TRBJ2-7, with TRBD1 matching 8 bases. The receptor was isolated from a human donor in good health (CMV status not recorded). Some clones in this sample may be carry-over from other donors' samples. The sample taken for sequencing was PBMCs. CDR3 nucleotide sequence: TGTGCCAGCAGTTACTCGGGACAGGATCTTTACGAGCAGTACTTC. This gives the protein CASSYSGQDLYEQYF.